Below are 11 T cell receptor beta chains sequenced from a single sample in a study of blood T cell repertoires in COVID-19 (dated by TCRdb to 2019 to 2021). Receptors were amplified or captured by the immunoSEQ multiplex PCR assay. This immuneACCESS table, as held by TCRdb, lists in-frame sequences with V and J called but not all clones. Of the missing ones, under half trace to an unresolved V gene in checked studies; the others have no known cause. Within this sample are approximately 350,000 clones, with about four fifths of them counted one time only. Clones ranked in the top ten supply over 4.5% of the sample. Sequencing was carried out using PBMCs or T cells enriched from blood (not recorded which). The receptors originated from a woman aged 50 to 60 who had recovered from COVID-19.

V usage is TRBV18 and J usage is TRBJ2-1; 8 bases match TRBD1. CDR3 length equals 15 residues. Trimming removed 2 bases from V and 8 bases from J; junction bases left unmatched: 8. In germline, CDR1 is KGHSH, CDR2 LQKENI. CDR3 protein: CASSPTGQESHEQFF. The CDR3 coding sequence is TGTGCCAGCTCACCAACGGGACAGGAGTCCCATGAGCAGTTCTTC.

This chain links TRBV6-2 or TRBV6-3 with TRBJ2-7; 7 bases are shared with TRBD2. Unmatched junction bases numbered 10, after V lost 5 bases and J lost 6 bases. There are 14 residues in the CDR3. Germline V lookup: CDR1 MNHEY, CDR2 SVGEGT. DNA for the CDR3: TGTGCCAGCAGTCTCCCTGCGGGAGATGGCGAGCAGTACTTC. Protein: CASSLPAGDGEQYF.

The chain recombines TRBV19 with TRBJ1-1; perhaps TRBD1 as D (5 bases). Trimming shortened V by 2 bases and J by 4 bases, and 8 bases separated the two germline ends. The CDR3 is 13 residues long. Looked up from germline, CDR1 is LNHDA and CDR2 is SQIVND (reference sequence). The CDR3 spells CASSIYQGTEAFF. CDR3 bases: TGTGCCAGTAGTATATATCAGGGCACTGAAGCTTTCTTT.

This chain links TRBV18 with TRBJ1-1; 8 bases align to TRBD1. Germline V gives CDR1 KGHSH, CDR2 LQKENI. The CDR3 is made up of 16 amino acids. The junction had 5 bases not matched to a gene; V was cut back by 1 base and J by 1 base. The CDR3 DNA reads TGTGCCAGCTCACCACAGTCTGGACAGGGGAACACTGAAGCTTTCTTT. Encoded protein: CASSPQSGQGNTEAFF.

The chain uses TRBV7-9 and TRBJ1-5; the match to TRBD1 covers 8 bases. V trimming: 4 bases; J trimming: 2 bases; junction bases outside the gene matches: 1. CDR1 is SEHNR and CDR2 is FQNEAQ in the germline V gene (reference sequence). The CDR3 has 14 residues. CDR3 sequence reads: CASSWGQGNQPQHF. The CDR3 DNA reads TGTGCCAGCAGCTGGGGACAGGGCAATCAGCCCCAGCATTTT.

The chain couples TRBV19 to TRBJ1-5; 8 nucleotides match TRBD1. Per the germline V gene, CDR1 is LNHDA and CDR2 is SQIVND (reference sequence). The CDR3 contains 17 residues. Germline trimming cut 1 base from V and 6 bases from J; bases unmatched to any gene: 11. CDR3 DNA: TGTGCCAGTAGTATAGTTGGACAGGGTTCCTACGGTCAGCCCCAGCATTTT. Protein sequence: CASSIVGQGSYGQPQHF.

A word on this clone: Other DNA sequences of this sample code for an identical CDR3. V usage is TRBV5-4 and J usage is TRBJ2-1; the match to TRBD2 covers 11 bases. Trimming removed 4 bases from V and 3 bases from J; junction bases left unmatched: 3. Per germline, CDR1 SGHNT and CDR2 YYREEE (reference sequence). The CDR3 runs to 15 residues. CDR3 coding DNA: TGTGCCAGCAGCCCGGGACTAGCGGACTACAATGAGCAGTTCTTC. This codes for CASSPGLADYNEQFF.

This clone is a singleton in its sample. The rearrangement links TRBV6-2 or TRBV6-3 to TRBJ1-2; D possibly corresponds to TRBD1 (6 bases). V was shortened by 0 bases and J by 8 bases, with 7 bases between the two germline ends. From germline, CDR1 is MNHEY and CDR2 SVGEGT. This CDR3 is 12 amino acids long. The CDR3 coding sequence is TGTGCCAGCAGTTACTCAGGGGGAGGCTACACCTTC. Residues: CASSYSGGGYTF.

V usage is TRBV24-1 and J usage is TRBJ1-1, with D perhaps TRBD1 (6 bases). V lost 5 bases and J lost 2, with 11 bases in between. Germline V lookup: CDR1 KGHDR, CDR2 SFDVKD. This CDR3 is 14 amino acids long. CDR3 protein: CATSATDRNTEAFF. The CDR3, as DNA: TGTGCCACCAGTGCAACGGACAGAAACACTGAAGCTTTCTTT.

This chain links TRBV4-3 with TRBJ2-2, with 9 bases identical to TRBD2. Germline CDR1 is LGHNA and CDR2 is YSLEER. The trim removed 0 bases at V and 0 bases at J, leaving 2 bases unmatched. CDR3 size: 17 residues. The CDR3 coding sequence is TGCGCCAGCAGCCAAGAGCCTAGCGGGACGAACACCGGGGAGCTGTTTTTT. The encoded protein is CASSQEPSGTNTGELFF.

The rearrangement joins TRBV19 to TRBJ2-2; D not certain. Germline CDR1 is LNHDA and CDR2 is SQIVND (reference sequence). Deletions cut 2 bases from V and 0 bases from J, with 10 bases between. This CDR3 spans 16 amino acids. CDR3 nucleotide sequence: TGTGCCAGTAGTATAAGAAGCCTCGCGAACACCGGGGAGCTGTTTTTT. Protein product: CASSIRSLANTGELFF.